This T cell receptor (beta chain) was recovered during a study of blood T cell repertoires in COVID-19. Turning to the study itself: PBMCs, B-cell-depleted T cells, or T cells were the source of the cDNA or gDNA that made up the material.

Losses at the gene ends were 4 bases for V and 7 bases for J; bases not matched to a gene: 7. CDR3 length: 15 residues. Germline V lookup: CDR1 MNHEY, CDR2 SVGAGI. Per the original methods: Counts of nucleated cells, estimated from reference gene primer amplification, were obtained. Some clones are missing from TCRdb's copy, which holds only in-frame ones; the method was immunoSEQ multiplex PCR. For V, J and clone size, that table is used; D and trimming come from the DNA. Altogether fewer than 150,000 clones are present, more than 80% being singletons, with the ten largest covering 3.5% to 5%. This clonotype was obtained from a human donor in a cohort sampled during active COVID-19. The V and J genes are TRBV6-5 and TRBJ1-5; 10 bases match TRBD1. The sequenced sample was peripheral blood. CDR3 amino acids: CASSWDRTGGQPQHF. The CDR3 DNA is TGTGCCAGCAGTTGGGACCGGACAGGGGGGCAGCCCCAGCATTTT.